Each of the 25 T cell receptor beta chains below was sequenced from the same sample in a study of CD8 T cells in Susac syndrome. Roughly 0.45 to 1 ug RNA was reverse transcribed with random hexamers. TCRdb reprocessed the immunoSEQ multiplex PCR reads via MiXCR and lists one record per CDR3 protein. The table includes fewer than 350,000 distinct CDR3 sequences, about 89% detected once. The sequenced sample was CD8+ T cells from PBMCs. The receptors originated from a human donor with multiple sclerosis.

The rearrangement uses TRBV27 and TRBJ2-2; 14 positions agree with TRBD2. The CDR3 has 15 residues. The V and J ends lost 10 bases and 5 bases, in that order; junction bases with no gene match: 6. CDR1 is MNHEY and CDR2 is SMNVEV in the germline V gene (reference sequence). CDR3 protein: CATGLAGGRTGELFF. In nucleotides, the CDR3 is TGTGCCACCGGACTAGCGGGAGGACGGACCGGGGAGCTGTTTTTT.

V is TRBV29-1 and J is TRBJ1-2; 7 nucleotides agree with TRBD1. The J segment lost 3 bases and the V segment lost 5 bases, leaving 6 bases of the junction unmatched. From germline, CDR1 is SQVTM and CDR2 ANQGSEA. The CDR3 extends over 13 amino acids. CDR3 sequence: CSVLGTVHYGYTF. CDR3 coding DNA: TGCAGCGTTCTCGGGACAGTACACTATGGCTACACCTTC.

The rearrangement joins TRBV12-3 or TRBV12-4 to TRBJ2-3; 7 bases map to TRBD1. The CDR3 has 15 residues. V shed 6 bases, J shed 0 bases, and the junction held 6 bases outside the gene matches. For the CDR3, the DNA is TGTGCCAGCAGGAAGGGACAGCCTAGCACAGATACGCAGTATTTT. As protein: CASRKGQPSTDTQYF.

V gene TRBV2 combines with J gene TRBJ2-7; D might be TRBD2 (5 bases). V lost 1 base, J lost 3 bases, and 13 bases lay in between. CDR1 and CDR2 from the germline V gene are SNHLY and FYNNEI. The CDR3 contains 15 residues. In nucleotides, the CDR3 is TGTGCCAGCAGTGAAGGAGTAGCGCGACACTACGAGCAGTACTTC. This gives the protein CASSEGVARHYEQYF.

The CDR3 is CASSTGGIQPQHF. In nucleotides, the CDR3 is TGTGCCAGCAGCACAGGGGGGATTCAGCCCCAGCATTTT. The chain is built from TRBV12-3 or TRBV12-4 and TRBJ1-5; 8 bases line up with TRBD1. The CDR3 is 13 residues long. The V and J ends lost 6 bases and 6 bases, in that order; junction bases with no gene match: 4.

This rearrangement joins TRBV20-1 to TRBJ2-3, with D hard to call. Trimming pared 6 bases from V and 0 bases from J, leaving 16 bases between. Germline loops: CDR1 DFQATT, CDR2 SNEGSKA (reference sequence). The CDR3 covers 15 residues. The CDR3 reads CSATSGFTSTDTQYF. DNA of the CDR3: TGCAGTGCGACTTCAGGTTTTACTAGCACAGATACGCAGTATTTT.

This chain connects TRBV27 to TRBJ1-5; the D is unclear. This CDR3 is built from 12 residues. With 6 bases removed from V and 4 bases from J, the gap between germline ends came to 7 bases. CDR1 is MNHEY, CDR2 SMNVEV, per germline (reference sequence). The CDR3, as DNA: TGTGCCAGCAGGGCACTTAATCAGCCCCAGCATTTT. Translated, it gives CASRALNQPQHF.

The J gene is TRBJ2-7, the V gene TRBV4-2; the match to TRBD2 covers 12 bases. The CDR3 covers 15 residues. The V gene's germline CDR1 is LGHNA and CDR2 YNFKEQ. V trimming: 0 bases; J trimming: 4 bases; junction bases outside the gene matches: 1. This CDR3 is CASSQDTSGGYEQYF. The CDR3 bases are TGTGCCAGCAGCCAAGATACTAGCGGGGGGTACGAGCAGTACTTC.

The V and J genes are TRBV12-3 or TRBV12-4 and TRBJ2-3; possibly TRBD1 or TRBD2 for D (6 bases each). The CDR3 contains 15 residues. The germline V and J ends were trimmed by 6 bases and 0 bases, with 13 bases remaining between them. DNA of the CDR3: TGTGCCAGCAGCCCAGGGGACTCAAGCACAGATACGCAGTATTTT. This encodes CASSPGDSSTDTQYF.

The chain joins TRBV9 to TRBJ1-1; possible D gene TRBD1, 6 bases. Germline CDR1 reads SGDLS; CDR2 reads YYNGEE. This CDR3 has 18 residues. The V and J ends lost 3 bases and 0 bases respectively, with 21 bases between them. Written as DNA, the CDR3 is TGTGCCAGCAGCGGATCGGAGGACAGTCCAACAATGAACACTGAAGCTTTCTTT. Translating it yields CASSGSEDSPTMNTEAFF.

V usage is TRBV7-9 and J usage is TRBJ2-7; no clear D gene. Germline values: CDR1 SEHNR, CDR2 FQNEAQ (reference sequence). The CDR3 is made up of 13 amino acids. The V gene lost 5 bases and the J gene lost 4 bases, with 12 bases spanning the gap. In DNA form, the CDR3 reads TGTGCCAGCAGCCCCCCGCTGGATTACGAGCAGTACTTC. Its translation is CASSPPLDYEQYF.

V and J are TRBV12-3 or TRBV12-4 and TRBJ2-3, with D unclear. Deletions cut 6 bases from V and 2 bases from J, with 9 bases between. CDR3 length: 13 amino acids. The DNA for the CDR3 is TGTGCCAGCAGAAACAAGTACACAGATACGCAGTATTTT. The encoded protein is CASRNKYTDTQYF.

This clonotype occurred once. The chain joins TRBV30 to TRBJ2-2; TRBD2 aligns across 15 bases. The CDR3 has 17 amino acids. V lost 3 bases and J lost 0; bases outside the gene matches: 2. Germline V gene lookup returns CDR1 GTSNPN and CDR2 SVGIG (reference sequence). As DNA, the CDR3 is TGTGCCTGGAGAGGACTAGCGGGGGGGTCGAACACCGGGGAGCTGTTTTTT. Amino acids: CAWRGLAGGSNTGELFF.

V and J are TRBV3-1 and TRBJ2-4, with 7 bases identical to TRBD1. CDR1 is LGHDT and CDR2 is YNNKEL in the germline V gene (reference sequence). The CDR3 covers 18 residues. V was pared by 3 bases and J by 3 bases, with 14 bases of the junction left unmatched. The CDR3 DNA reads TGTGCCAGCAGCCACGGCCAGGGGGTAGGCCATAACAAAAACATTCAGTACTTC. Protein sequence: CASSHGQGVGHNKNIQYF.

CDR3 bases: TGTGCCAGCAGTTTATTCACGCGGGCCCCTAATTCACCCCTCCACTTT. It specifies CASSLFTRAPNSPLHF. The gene calls are TRBV27 and TRBJ1-6; unclear D gene. Trimming left V 1 base short and J 6 bases short, with 13 bases between. Looked up from germline, CDR1 is MNHEY and CDR2 is SMNVEV (reference sequence). The CDR3 extends over 16 amino acids.

The chain employs TRBV5-4 and TRBJ2-3; D gene ambiguous. This CDR3 contains 14 residues. The ends were cut back, 1 base at V and 6 bases at J, with 12 bases in the middle. CDR1 SGHNT and CDR2 YYREEE come from the germline V gene (reference sequence). The CDR3, as DNA: TGTGCCAGCAGCTTGTCTAGGTCGGCGGATACGCAGTATTTT. Translated, it gives CASSLSRSADTQYF.

This clonotype was picked up one time. The gene calls are TRBV6-5 and TRBJ2-1; 14 nucleotides match TRBD2. V lost 11 bases and J lost 10; bases outside the gene matches: 7. CDR1 and CDR2 (germline): MNHEY, SVGAGI. This CDR3 comprises 13 residues. CDR3 nucleotides: TGTGCCTGCGGACTAGCGGGGGGTTACGAGCAGTTCTTC. It codes for CACGLAGGYEQFF.

The chain uses TRBV20-1 and TRBJ2-7; 9 bases line up with TRBD1. This CDR3 is 14 amino acids long. Germline assignment: CDR1 DFQATT and CDR2 SNEGSKA (reference sequence). The V gene end was trimmed by 6 bases and the J gene end by 3 bases; junction bases not matched to a gene: 9. This CDR3 is CSAIGTGYSYEQYF. The CDR3 DNA follows: TGCAGTGCGATTGGGACAGGGTATAGCTACGAGCAGTACTTC.

This chain connects TRBV11-2 to TRBJ2-1; 8 bases map to TRBD2. This CDR3 region has 14 residues. Per germline, CDR1 SGHAT and CDR2 FQNNGV. Trimming took 6 bases from V and 3 from J; bases not matched to a gene: 4. The CDR3 DNA sequence: TGTGCCAGCAGATTTAGCGGGAACTACAATGAGCAGTTCTTC. Residues: CASRFSGNYNEQFF. Using reference TRBV11-2 and TRBJ2-1 for the parts outside the CDR3, the full variable domain is EAGVAQSPRYKIIEKRQSVAFWCNPISGHATLYWYQQILGQGPKLLIQFQNNGVVDDSQLPKDRFSAERLKGVDSTLKIQPAKLEDSAVYLCASRFSGNYNEQFFGPGTRLTVL.

In its sample, this clonotype was seen once. The chain combines TRBV7-9 with TRBJ1-6; D is uncertain. The CDR3 has 14 residues. From germline, CDR1 is SEHNR and CDR2 FQNEAQ (reference sequence). V lost 7 bases to trimming and J lost 8 bases, with 15 bases between them. The CDR3 loop is CASIGWTGDSPLHF. The CDR3, as DNA: TGTGCCAGCATCGGATGGACCGGGGATTCACCCCTCCACTTT.

The count of this clonotype is one. The chain employs TRBV29-1 and TRBJ2-5; no reliable D call. The CDR3 has 12 amino acids. Germline values: CDR1 SQVTM, CDR2 ANQGSEA. Deletions cut 1 base from V and 0 bases from J, with 3 bases between. In DNA, the CDR3 is TGCAGCGTTGAAGGGAACCAAGAGACCCAGTACTTC. Protein: CSVEGNQETQYF.

The CDR3: CSVQGGNTGELFF. The CDR3 nucleotides read TGCAGCGTTCAGGGGGGGAACACCGGGGAGCTGTTTTTT. This chain uses TRBV29-1 with TRBJ2-2; perhaps TRBD1 as D (7 bases). The ends were cut back, 5 bases at V and 1 base at J, with 8 bases in the middle. The CDR3 contains 13 residues. CDR1 is SQVTM, CDR2 ANQGSEA, per germline.

This clonotype was observed a few times. V usage is TRBV29-1 and J usage is TRBJ2-7; possible D gene TRBD2, 6 bases. The V and J ends lost 0 bases and 3 bases respectively, with 15 bases between them. CDR3 length equals 15 residues. Germline V CDR1 and CDR2: SQVTM, ANQGSEA. The CDR3 coding sequence is TGCAGCGTTGAAGAAAATTTGAGCGGGCTCTACGAGCAGTACTTC. Translating gives CSVEENLSGLYEQYF.

In this sample, this clonotype turned up once. CDR3 nucleotide sequence: TGTGCCAGCAGTTTGTGGGACGGGCAAGAGACCCAGTACTTC. Protein product: CASSLWDGQETQYF. The V and J genes are TRBV27 and TRBJ2-5, with D perhaps matching TRBD1 or TRBD2 (5 bases each). This CDR3 contains 14 residues. V was shortened by 3 bases and J by 2 bases, with 10 bases between the two germline ends. The germline V gene encodes CDR1 MNHEY and CDR2 SMNVEV (reference sequence).

In this sample, this clonotype turned up once. The J gene is TRBJ2-7, the V gene TRBV7-2, with 9 bases lining up with TRBD2. The CDR3 covers 15 residues. Germline V gene data show CDR1 as SGHTA and CDR2 as FQGNSA. The V segment lost 2 bases and the J segment 2 bases; nucleotides outside the gene matches: 4. Written as DNA, the CDR3 is TGTGCCAGCAGCTTAAAGCTAGCGGGACCCTACGAGCAGTACTTC. Amino acids: CASSLKLAGPYEQYF.